This TCR beta chain was sequenced during a study of blood T cells in healthy people across ages. Germline loops: CDR1 MNHNY, CDR2 SVGAGI (reference sequence). Between the trimmed V and J ends, which lost 0 bases and 1 base, there was a span of 9 bases. The CDR3 length is 15 residues. Alongside a J-beta primer mix, a sample-barcoded 5' primer served in a second PCR lasting about 7 to 11 cycles. TCRdb fed the 5' RACE reads into MiXCR, producing one record per CDR3 protein. The sample holds just over 1 million distinct CDR3 sequences, over 35% seen once. Every donor provided 9.5 to 10 milliliters of peripheral blood.

The genes are TRBV6-6 and TRBJ1-1; D call uncertain. Material: blood. The receptor was isolated from an older woman in good health. The CDR3: CASSYSLSQNTEAFF. The DNA for the CDR3 is TGTGCCAGCAGTTACTCGTTGTCGCAGAACACTGAAGCTTTCTTT.